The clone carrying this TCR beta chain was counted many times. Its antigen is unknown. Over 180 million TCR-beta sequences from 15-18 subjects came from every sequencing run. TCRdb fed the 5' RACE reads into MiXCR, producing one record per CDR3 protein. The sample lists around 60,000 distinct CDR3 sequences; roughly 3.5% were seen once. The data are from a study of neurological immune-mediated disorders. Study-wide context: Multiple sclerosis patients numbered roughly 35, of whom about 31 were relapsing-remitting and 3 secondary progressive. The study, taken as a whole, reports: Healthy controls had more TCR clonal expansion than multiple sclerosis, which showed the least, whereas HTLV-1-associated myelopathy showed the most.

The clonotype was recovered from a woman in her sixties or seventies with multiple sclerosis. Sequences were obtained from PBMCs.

The CDR3 DNA reads as TGTGCCAGCAGCCAAGGTACAGGCGCTTGGAACACTGAAGCTTTCTTT. The encoded protein is CASSQGTGAWNTEAFF. The rearrangement joins TRBV3-1 to TRBJ1-1; possibly TRBD1 for D (5 bases). V lost 1 base and J lost 1, with 13 bases in between. The CDR3 consists of 16 residues. CDR1 LGHDT and CDR2 YNNKEL come from the germline V gene (reference sequence).